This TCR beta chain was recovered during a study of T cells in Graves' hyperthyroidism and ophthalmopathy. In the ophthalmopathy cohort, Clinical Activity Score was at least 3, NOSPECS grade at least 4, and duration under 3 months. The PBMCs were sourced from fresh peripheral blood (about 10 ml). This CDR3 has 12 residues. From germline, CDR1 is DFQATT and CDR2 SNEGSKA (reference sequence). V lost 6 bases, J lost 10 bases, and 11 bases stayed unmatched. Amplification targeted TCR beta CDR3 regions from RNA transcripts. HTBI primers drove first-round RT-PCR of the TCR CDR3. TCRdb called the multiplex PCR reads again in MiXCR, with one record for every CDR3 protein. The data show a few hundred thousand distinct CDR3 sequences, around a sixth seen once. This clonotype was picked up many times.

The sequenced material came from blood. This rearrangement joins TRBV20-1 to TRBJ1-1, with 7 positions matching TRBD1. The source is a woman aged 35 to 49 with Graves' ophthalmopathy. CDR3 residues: CSADRLQGGAFF. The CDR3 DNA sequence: TGCAGTGCGGACAGGCTGCAGGGGGGAGCTTTCTTT.